One and the same sample provided the 32 T cell receptor beta chains below, sequenced in a study of blood T cell repertoires in COVID-19. Some clones are missing from TCRdb's copy, which holds only in-frame ones; the method was immunoSEQ multiplex PCR. The repertoire consists of some 260,000 clones, with about 88% occurring once and the leading ten covering 2% to 2.5%. Input material: peripheral blood. The origin of the receptors is a woman in her thirties or forties who had recovered from COVID-19.

The V gene is TRBV29-1, the J gene TRBJ2-1, with TRBD2 matching over 9 bases. The CDR3 is 14 residues long. CDR1 and CDR2 (germline): SQVTM, ANQGSEA. The ends lost 6 bases at V and 8 bases at J; junction bases unmatched: 11. The CDR3 DNA reads as TGCAGCGTCGCGGGTAGCGGGAGTATAGATGAGCAGTTCTTC. Protein: CSVAGSGSIDEQFF.

The chain joins TRBV2 to TRBJ1-4, with 8 bases that match TRBD1. The CDR3 runs to 14 residues. Germline V gives CDR1 SNHLY, CDR2 FYNNEI. V shed 5 bases, J shed 8 bases, and the junction held 7 bases outside the gene matches. The CDR3 region has the DNA TGTGCCAGCAGTAAGGACAGGGTGGACGAAAAACTGTTTTTT. Its protein product is CASSKDRVDEKLFF. Based on the CDR3 plus reference TRBV2 and TRBJ1-4, the full variable domain is EPEVTQTPSHQVTQMGQEVILRCVPISNHLYFYWYRQILGQKVEFLVSFYNNEISEKSEIFDDQFSVERPDGSNFTLKIRSTKLEDSAMYFCASSKDRVDEKLFFGSGTQLSVL.

The genes are TRBV7-9 and TRBJ2-7; 9 bases align to TRBD1. With 4 bases clipped from V and 5 bases from J, the junction kept 3 bases outside the gene matches. CDR3 length: 13 amino acids. Per the germline V gene, CDR1 is SEHNR and CDR2 is FQNEAQ (reference sequence). The CDR3 coding sequence is TGTGCCAGCAGCTCGGACAGGGGCCACGAGCAGTACTTC. This sequence encodes CASSSDRGHEQYF.

The chain links TRBV28 to TRBJ1-6; D is possibly TRBD1 (6 bases). This CDR3 region has 18 residues. Germline CDR1 reads MDHEN; CDR2 reads SYDVKM. V lost 6 bases and J lost 2, with 20 bases in between. CDR3: CASRLPQSRGPYNSPLHF. As DNA, the CDR3 is TGTGCCAGCAGACTTCCCCAATCCAGGGGACCCTATAATTCACCCCTCCACTTT.

DNA of the CDR3: TGCGCCAGCAGCCCTACAGGTTCGCTTAATGAAAAACTGTTTTTT. Translation gives CASSPTGSLNEKLFF. The chain has TRBV4-3 and TRBJ1-4, with TRBD1 as a possible D gene (5 bases). The CDR3 extends over 15 amino acids. Trimming shortened V by 4 bases and J by 4 bases, and 13 bases separated the two germline ends. Germline V gives CDR1 LGHNA, CDR2 YSLEER.

This clone was found once. This chain connects TRBV5-1 to TRBJ2-7; possible D gene TRBD1, 6 bases. Germline loops: CDR1 SGHRS, CDR2 YFSETQ. V shed 0 bases and J shed 2 bases, with 12 bases lying between them. The CDR3 extends over 15 amino acids. The CDR3 DNA is TGCGCCAGCAGCTTGGCAGGGGACGTAACCTACGAGCAGTACTTC. It specifies CASSLAGDVTYEQYF.

The V and J genes are TRBV6-1 and TRBJ2-7, with unresolved D. This CDR3 has 16 residues. In germline, CDR1 is MNHNS, CDR2 SASEGT. The V end was cut by 2 bases, the J end by 2 bases, with 16 bases between. The CDR3 bases are TGTGCCAGCAGTGAACGAGGTCGCCTCCCGCCCTACGAGCAGTACTTC. This encodes CASSERGRLPPYEQYF.

This sequence joins TRBV9 and TRBJ1-6; the match to TRBD1 covers 9 bases. Germline V gene lookup returns CDR1 SGDLS and CDR2 YYNGEE. There are 18 residues in the CDR3. Germline trimming cut 0 bases from V and 10 bases from J; bases unmatched to any gene: 14. CDR3 in DNA: TGTGCCAGCAGCGTAGGGTCGGGACAGGGAGAAATAACCTCACCCCTCCACTTT. It encodes CASSVGSGQGEITSPLHF.

The chain couples TRBV15 to TRBJ1-5; TRBD1 matches 7 bases. This CDR3 has 18 residues. Germline lookup yields CDR1 LNHNV and CDR2 YYDKDF (reference sequence). The V segment lost 2 bases and the J segment 1 base; nucleotides outside the gene matches: 11. The DNA of the CDR3 is TGTGCCACCAGCAGACAGGGGGTAACTATAAACAGCAATCAGCCCCAGCATTTT. Its protein is CATSRQGVTINSNQPQHF.

This clone was counted only a few times. This chain connects TRBV14 to TRBJ2-2; unclear D gene. The CDR3 covers 14 residues. The germline V and J ends were trimmed by 1 base and 6 bases, with 9 bases remaining between them. CDR1 SGHDN and CDR2 FVKESK come from the germline V gene. In DNA, the CDR3 is TGTGCCAGCAGCCAAGTACTTCTGGCCGGGGAGCTGTTTTTT. This sequence encodes CASSQVLLAGELFF. The whole variable domain, filled in from reference TRBV14 and TRBJ2-2, reads EAGVTQFPSHSVIEKGQTVTLRCDPISGHDNLYWYRRVMGKEIKFLLHFVKESKQDESGMPNNRFLAERTGGTYSTLKVQPAELEDSGVYFCASSQVLLAGELFFGEGSRLTVL.

The chain joins TRBV2 to TRBJ1-4; the D gene is possibly TRBD1 (5 bases). This CDR3 contains 13 residues. Trimming removed 5 bases from V and 6 bases from J, with 10 bases in between. Germline lookup yields CDR1 SNHLY and CDR2 FYNNEI. The CDR3 sequence is CASSRDWDEKLFF. The CDR3, as DNA: TGTGCCAGCAGTCGGGACTGGGATGAAAAACTGTTTTTT.

This chain uses TRBV30 with TRBJ2-6; 7 bases line up with TRBD2. V dropped 3 bases and J dropped 4; count of bases not matched to a gene: 21. Per germline, CDR1 GTSNPN and CDR2 SVGIG (reference sequence). The CDR3 contains 20 residues. The CDR3 coding sequence is TGTGCCTGGAGGGGGCGGGGAGGGAAATCCTCCTGGACCGGGGCCAACGTCCTGACTTTC. Translated, it gives CAWRGRGGKSSWTGANVLTF.

The table lists this clone with a count of one. This rearrangement joins TRBV5-1 to TRBJ1-4; 10 bases match TRBD1. Germline-derived CDR1 and CDR2 are SGHRS and YFSETQ. The CDR3 is 20 residues long. The junction had 14 bases not matched to a gene; V was cut back by 3 bases and J by 0 bases. The CDR3 spells CASSSIPGTGVPATNEKLFF. CDR3 bases: TGCGCCAGCAGCTCAATCCCCGGGACAGGGGTCCCTGCAACTAATGAAAAACTGTTTTTT.

The chain joins TRBV11-3 to TRBJ1-4, with D possibly TRBD1 on 5 matching bases. Germline CDR1 and CDR2: SGHNT and YENEEA. The CDR3 runs to 15 residues. Trimming shortened V by 5 bases and J by 10 bases, and 20 bases separated the two germline ends. The DNA for the CDR3 is TGTGCCAGCAGCCGCCGGGAACAACCGGGGGGAAAACTGTTTTTT. Its translation is CASSRREQPGGKLFF.

About this clone: At one end the junction does not follow the germline gene, possibly because of a read error. This rearrangement joins TRBV7-7 to TRBJ2-3; the match to TRBD1 covers 8 bases. There are 14 residues in the CDR3. Per germline, CDR1 SSHAT and CDR2 FNYEAQ (reference sequence). The CDR3 protein is CASSLAGGADTQYF. The CDR3 nucleotides are TGTGCTAGCAGCTTAGCAGGGGGCGCAGATACGCAGTATTTT.

The chain has TRBV7-3 and TRBJ2-2; D is unresolved. CDR1 is SGHTA, CDR2 FQGTGA, per germline. V was trimmed by 4 bases and J by 4 bases, leaving 13 bases between them. The CDR3 runs 15 residues. Written as DNA, the CDR3 is TGTGCCAGCAGCTATGGAGTGCCTCCCACCGGGGAGCTGTTTTTT. Protein: CASSYGVPPTGELFF. The variable domain in full, with the rest retrieved from reference TRBV7-3 and TRBJ2-2, is GAGVSQTPSNKVTEKGKYVELRCDPISGHTALYWYRQSLGQGPEFLIYFQGTGAADDSGLPNDRFFAVRPEGSVSTLKIQRTERGDSAVYLCASSYGVPPTGELFFGEGSRLTVL.

J is TRBJ1-4 and V is TRBV6-5; D is undetermined. This CDR3 comprises 14 residues. V was clipped by 6 bases and J by 5 bases, with 13 bases between them. Germline assignment: CDR1 MNHEY and CDR2 SVGAGI. The CDR3 DNA is TGTGCCAGCAGCCCCACAGCTACCAATGAAAAACTGTTTTTT. Residues: CASSPTATNEKLFF.

The chain links TRBV19 to TRBJ2-2; TRBD2 aligns across 8 bases. CDR3 length: 16 amino acids. The germline V gene encodes CDR1 LNHDA and CDR2 SQIVND (reference sequence). V shed 2 bases and J 3 bases; nucleotides not matched to a gene: 5. CDR3 residues: CASSIKLAVDTGELFF. The CDR3 DNA sequence: TGTGCCAGTAGTATAAAACTAGCGGTTGACACCGGGGAGCTGTTTTTT. Together with reference TRBV19 and TRBJ2-2, the CDR3 gives the full variable domain: DGGITQSPKYLFRKEGQNVTLSCEQNLNHDAMYWYRQDPGQGLRLIYYSQIVNDFQKGDIAEGYSVSREKKESFPLTVTSAQKNPTAFYLCASSIKLAVDTGELFFGEGSRLTVL.

This clone appeared a single time. CDR3 sequence (DNA): TGCGCCAGCAGCGGGACAGGGTACCAAGAGACCCAGTACTTC. It yields the protein CASSGTGYQETQYF. J is TRBJ2-5 and V is TRBV5-1; 9 bases fit TRBD1. Germline values: CDR1 SGHRS, CDR2 YFSETQ. The J segment lost 0 bases and the V segment lost 4 bases, leaving 1 base of the junction unmatched. The CDR3 covers 14 residues.

The chain joins TRBV10-1 to TRBJ1-5, with D tentatively TRBD1 (5 bases). In germline, CDR1 is WNHNN, CDR2 SYGVQD (reference sequence). This CDR3 has 14 amino acids. Trimming pared 7 bases from V and 8 bases from J, leaving 18 bases between. The CDR3: CASTCSTVEKPQHF. The CDR3 coding sequence is TGCGCCAGCACTTGTTCGACAGTTGAGAAGCCCCAGCATTTT.

This clone was observed a few times. This CDR3 is CASSYQGLIYEQYF. CDR3 nucleotide sequence: TGTGCCAGCAGTTACCAGGGACTCATATACGAGCAGTACTTC. This chain connects TRBV6-5 to TRBJ2-7; D may be TRBD2 (6 bases). Germline CDR1 MNHEY, CDR2 SVGAGI. The V and J ends lost 2 bases and 4 bases respectively, with 12 bases between them. This CDR3 spans 14 amino acids.

The chain carries TRBV27 and TRBJ1-5, with 9 bases matching TRBD1. The CDR3 covers 15 residues. Germline CDR1 is MNHEY and CDR2 is SMNVEV (reference sequence). V lost 6 bases, J lost 4 bases, and 7 bases stayed unmatched. The CDR3 region has the DNA TGTGCCAGCAGGAACAGGGGGCTTGGGAATCAGCCCCAGCATTTT. Translation gives CASRNRGLGNQPQHF.

The chain couples TRBV25-1 to TRBJ2-5, with TRBD1 matching over 7 bases. Per germline, CDR1 MGHDK and CDR2 SYGVNS. Losses at the gene ends were 3 bases for V and 5 bases for J; bases not matched to a gene: 3. This CDR3 is 13 amino acids long. The CDR3 protein is CASSDLDRETQYF. The CDR3 DNA reads TGTGCCAGCAGTGACCTGGACAGGGAGACCCAGTACTTC.

The chain links TRBV6-5 to TRBJ2-5, with no clear D. V dropped 5 bases and J dropped 5 bases, with 6 bases sitting between them. Per germline, CDR1 MNHEY and CDR2 SVGAGI. The CDR3 runs to 11 residues. The CDR3 region has the DNA TGTGCCAGCAGTCTCGGGGAGACCCAGTACTTC. Amino acid sequence: CASSLGETQYF.

This chain connects TRBV5-6 to TRBJ1-6; tentatively, D is TRBD1 (5 bases). Germline V lookup: CDR1 SGHDT, CDR2 YYEEEE. The CDR3 extends over 18 amino acids. V was pared by 4 bases and J by 2 bases, with 19 bases between. This CDR3 reads CASSRGKGGLTYNSPLHF. CDR3 DNA: TGTGCCAGCAGCCGGGGCAAGGGAGGGTTGACCTATAATTCACCCCTCCACTTT.

This clone appeared many times. The V gene is TRBV7-9, the J gene TRBJ1-4; 7 positions match TRBD1. The junction had 9 bases not matched to a gene; V was cut back by 5 bases and J by 6 bases. Germline CDR1 is SEHNR and CDR2 is FQNEAQ (reference sequence). The CDR3 totals 15 residues. The DNA for the CDR3 is TGTGCCAGCAGCCCCTACCGGGACAGCGATGAAAAACTGTTTTTT. It specifies CASSPYRDSDEKLFF.

This chain uses TRBV18 with TRBJ2-7; D might be TRBD2 (6 bases). In germline, CDR1 is KGHSH, CDR2 LQKENI. Trimming pared 5 bases from V and 3 bases from J, leaving 14 bases between. The CDR3 spans 14 residues. This CDR3 is CASSSGREYYEQYF. CDR3 coding DNA: TGTGCCAGCTCATCGGGACGGGAGTACTACGAGCAGTACTTC.

J is TRBJ2-4 and V is TRBV10-1, with D tentatively TRBD2 (6 bases). The germline gives CDR1 WNHNN, CDR2 SYGVQD (reference sequence). The CDR3 is 15 amino acids. Trimming stripped 5 bases from V and 3 bases from J, with 14 bases between. The CDR3 loop is CASSLSRRGKNIQYF. Written as DNA, the CDR3 is TGCGCCAGCAGTTTATCTAGGAGGGGCAAAAACATTCAGTACTTC.

Only one count was recorded for this clone. V is TRBV27 and J is TRBJ2-2; possible D gene TRBD2, 6 bases. The CDR3 sequence is 15 residues long. Looked up from germline, CDR1 is MNHEY and CDR2 is SMNVEV (reference sequence). V was pared by 5 bases and J by 0 bases, with 10 bases between. The CDR3 spells CASSMRTTNTGELFF. CDR3 in DNA: TGTGCCAGCAGTATGCGGACTACGAACACCGGGGAGCTGTTTTTT.

CDR3 nucleotides: TGTGCCAGCAGTTTAGGGTCCGGGGGCTACACCTTC. Translation gives CASSLGSGGYTF. The chain combines TRBV28 with TRBJ1-2; D is undetermined. The CDR3 spans 12 residues. CDR1 MDHEN and CDR2 SYDVKM come from the germline V gene. The V end lost 2 bases, the J end lost 8 bases, and 9 bases lay between the germline ends.

The chain uses TRBV9 and TRBJ1-2; 7 bases line up with TRBD1. The germline CDR1 and CDR2 sequences are SGDLS and YYNGEE. V was clipped by 3 bases and J by 8 bases; unmatched bases: 19. This CDR3 has 17 amino acids. CDR3 bases: TGTGCCAGCAGCGCTCGGGGGGGATCCGGGACAGTTGTCGGCTACACCTTC. Residues: CASSARGGSGTVVGYTF.

The J gene is TRBJ2-3, the V gene TRBV4-2, with D possibly TRBD2 on 6 matching bases. CDR1 and CDR2 from the germline V gene are LGHNA and YNFKEQ. This CDR3 region has 14 residues. V dropped 8 bases and J dropped 6 bases, with 18 bases sitting between them. The CDR3 spells CASGEGASADTQYF. The CDR3 DNA sequence: TGTGCCAGCGGCGAAGGGGCTAGCGCCGATACGCAGTATTTT.